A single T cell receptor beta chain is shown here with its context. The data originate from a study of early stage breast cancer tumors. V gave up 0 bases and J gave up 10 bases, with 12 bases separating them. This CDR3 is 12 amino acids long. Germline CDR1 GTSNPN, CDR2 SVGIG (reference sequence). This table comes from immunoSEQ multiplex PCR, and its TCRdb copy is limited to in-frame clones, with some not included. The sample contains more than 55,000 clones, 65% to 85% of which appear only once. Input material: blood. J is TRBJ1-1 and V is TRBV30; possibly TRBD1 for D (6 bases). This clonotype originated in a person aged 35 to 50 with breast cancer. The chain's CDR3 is CAWSVSGQLAFF. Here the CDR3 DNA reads TGTGCCTGGAGTGTATCCGGACAGCTAGCTTTCTTT.